This T cell receptor beta chain was recorded in a study of Tregs in tolerant kidney transplant recipients. The CDR3 runs to 12 residues. Trimming removed 5 bases from V and 6 bases from J, with 11 bases in between. The germline V gene has CDR1 SGHTA and CDR2 FQGTGA. Mixed chimerism was transient after nonmyeloablative marrow transplants from related graft donors. CD4+CD25+CD127- Tregs, CD4+CD25- non-Tregs, CD4 and CD8 cells were sorted. This table comes from immunoSEQ multiplex PCR, and its TCRdb copy is limited to in-frame clones, with some not included. The sample data list roughly 10,000 clones. As concerns this clone: Its antigen is still unknown. The read halts 3 residues ahead of the CDR3 end, with the missing end drawn from the germline J gene.

General study results and limits: Donor-specific Treg expansion exceeded global Treg expansion in tolerant patients, suggesting antigen drive.

The TCR comes from a human patient who received a combined kidney and bone marrow transplant. Some T cells may have come from the graft donor. The chain employs TRBV7-3 and TRBJ2-7; D is possibly TRBD1 (5 bases). Sequenced material: CD8+ T cells from blood (PBMCs), taken 24 months after the transplant. The sequenced CDR3 bases are TGTGCCAGCAGCGACCAGGGTGGCGAG. This codes for CASSDQGGE. The entire CDR3 sequence reads CASSDQGGEQYF.